This T cell receptor (beta chain) was sequenced in a study of T cells in Graves' hyperthyroidism and ophthalmopathy. Study-level results: The model identified upcoming ophthalmopathy a median approximately 6.4 months ahead of onset. From stable hyperthyroidism, ophthalmopathy was separated by a 13 V-J model. Researchers found most expanded thyroid clonotypes above 0.001 in blood as well.

This clonotype was observed at least ten times. Its specificity is not known. Regions amplified from RNA transcripts were the TCR beta CDR3 regions. During a first-round RT-PCR of the TCR CDR3, the HTBI primer set was used. TCRdb re-called the multiplex PCR reads through MiXCR, storing one row per CDR3 protein. The profile shows about 640,000 distinct CDR3 sequences, around 21% of them singletons. Those patients with uncontrolled infection, other autoimmune disease, pregnancy or lactation were excluded. Trimming cost V 8 bases and J 7 bases, with 8 bases left between them. The CDR3 covers 11 residues. The V gene's germline CDR1 is KGHSH and CDR2 LQKENI.

The genes are TRBV18 and TRBJ2-2; D unclear. Source material: blood. This TCR was sampled from a man younger than 45 with Graves' ophthalmopathy. The CDR3 DNA sequence: TGTGCCAGCCCTCTGAACGGGGAGCTGTTTTTT. Its protein product is CASPLNGELFF.